Shown below are 14 T cell receptor beta chains from a single sample sequenced in a study of blood T cell repertoires in COVID-19. Clones were read by immunoSEQ multiplex PCR, and TCRdb kept only the in-frame ones, dropping some. The sample consists of some 150,000 clones, approximately 85% of them appearing once. The sequenced sample consisted of peripheral blood. These receptors were collected from a man between 45 and 60 years old with acute or convalescent COVID-19.

The rearrangement links TRBV9 to TRBJ1-1, with D unclear. V lost 4 bases and J lost 0, with 10 bases in between. CDR3 length: 14 residues. Germline loops: CDR1 SGDLS, CDR2 YYNGEE. DNA of the CDR3: TGTGCCAGCAGCCAGCCCGGGGTGAACACTGAAGCTTTCTTT. It specifies CASSQPGVNTEAFF.

This clone was counted once. The J gene is TRBJ2-1, the V gene TRBV28; 8 bases fit TRBD1. Trimming at V came to 7 bases and at J to 9 bases, leaving 11 bases not matched to a gene. Germline V lookup: CDR1 MDHEN, CDR2 SYDVKM. This CDR3 has 14 amino acids. Here the CDR3 DNA reads TGTGCCAGCAAGGGTCGACAGGGGCTTGGTGAGCAGTTCTTC. Its translation: CASKGRQGLGEQFF.

This chain joins TRBV19 and TRBJ1-5, with 8 positions matching TRBD1. This CDR3 comprises 15 residues. Trimming took 6 bases from V and 6 from J; bases not matched to a gene: 10. CDR1 is LNHDA, CDR2 SQIVND, per germline (reference sequence). DNA for the CDR3: TGTGCCAGTAGCATGACAGGGGTTGGGCGTCAGCCCCAGCATTTT. Translation: CASSMTGVGRQPQHF.

The chain joins TRBV3-1 (or the pseudogene TRBV3-2) to TRBJ1-6; D unresolved. Trimming cost V 4 bases and J 14 bases, with 15 bases left between them. The CDR3 sequence is 13 residues long. Germline V gene lookup returns CDR1 LGHDT and CDR2 YNNKEL (reference sequence). CDR3 in DNA: TGTGCCAGCAGCCCCCCCCGGGTTACCTCCCTCCACTTT. It translates to CASSPPRVTSLHF.

The rearrangement links TRBV6-5 to TRBJ2-7, with 7 bases aligning to TRBD1. This CDR3 is 13 amino acids long. V dropped 8 bases and J dropped 2; count of bases not matched to a gene: 6. CDR1 MNHEY and CDR2 SVGAGI come from the germline V gene. CDR3 sequence (DNA): TGTGCCAGCTACCGGGACAGTGCCTACGAGCAGTACTTC. Amino acids: CASYRDSAYEQYF.

DNA of the CDR3: TGTGCCAGTAGTACCCGAAGCGGACTGCCCTTCTACGAGCAGTACTTC. Translated: CASSTRSGLPFYEQYF. The chain carries TRBV19 and TRBJ2-7; TRBD2 might be the D (5 bases). This CDR3 contains 16 residues. Per the germline V gene, CDR1 is LNHDA and CDR2 is SQIVND (reference sequence). V was cut by 4 bases and J by 3 bases, with 19 bases left in between.

This rearrangement joins TRBV3-1 (or the pseudogene TRBV3-2) to TRBJ2-2; possibly TRBD2 for D (5 bases). Trimming removed 2 bases at V and 3 bases at J, with 10 bases between. The CDR3 is 15 amino acids. Germline V lookup: CDR1 LGHDT, CDR2 YNNKEL (reference sequence). As DNA, the CDR3 is TGTGCCAGCAGCCAACGGGATGACGACACCGGGGAGCTGTTTTTT. This encodes CASSQRDDDTGELFF.

The chain recombines TRBV6-5 with TRBJ1-5; TRBD1 is a possible D gene (6 bases). The CDR3 is 13 amino acids. Germline V gene sequence: CDR1 MNHEY, CDR2 SVGAGI. V was shortened by 5 bases and J by 3 bases, with 8 bases between the two germline ends. CDR3 protein: CASSRDTNQPQHF. The CDR3 DNA reads TGTGCCAGCAGTAGGGACACCAATCAGCCCCAGCATTTT.

The chain carries TRBV2 and TRBJ1-5, with D perhaps matching TRBD1 (5 bases). CDR1 SNHLY and CDR2 FYNNEI come from the germline V gene. Trimming stripped 2 bases from V and 0 bases from J, with 5 bases between. The CDR3 consists of 14 residues. The CDR3 DNA reads TGTGCCAGCAGTGAAAGGGGTAGCAATCAGCCCCAGCATTTT. Amino acids: CASSERGSNQPQHF.

The V gene is TRBV9, the J gene TRBJ2-1; D gene ambiguous. Trimming took off 3 bases at V and 2 bases at J, with 15 bases between the two ends. The CDR3 loop spans 16 amino acids. Germline lookup yields CDR1 SGDLS and CDR2 YYNGEE. CDR3 protein: CASSAAVTSTYNEQFF. CDR3 DNA sequence: TGTGCCAGCAGCGCCGCGGTAACTTCCACCTACAATGAGCAGTTCTTC.

Only one count was recorded for this clone. This CDR3 is CASSFPTPWQYF. The CDR3 nucleotides read TGTGCCAGCAGTTTTCCGACACCCTGGCAGTACTTC. The gene calls are TRBV28 and TRBJ2-7, with D unclear. Between the trimmed V and J ends, which lost 3 bases and 9 bases, there was a span of 12 bases. Germline values: CDR1 MDHEN, CDR2 SYDVKM. The CDR3 covers 12 residues. Based on the CDR3 plus reference TRBV28 and TRBJ2-7, the full variable domain is DVKVTQSSRYLVKRTGEKVFLECVQDMDHENMFWYRQDPGLGLRLIYFSYDVKMKEKGDIPEGYSVSREKKERFSLILESASTNQTSMYLCASSFPTPWQYFGPGTRLTVT.

V and J are TRBV4-1 and TRBJ1-2, with D maybe TRBD1 (6 bases). Looked up from germline, CDR1 is MGHRA and CDR2 is YSYEKL. Trimming left V 2 bases short and J 4 bases short, with 20 bases between. CDR3 length: 17 amino acids. DNA for the CDR3: TGCGCCAGCAGCCAACTCCCGATGGGAGGGGGTGGCTATGGCTACACCTTC. It encodes CASSQLPMGGGGYGYTF.

This chain joins TRBV19 and TRBJ2-7, with TRBD2 identical over 8 bases. The CDR3 runs 16 residues. Germline V gene sequence: CDR1 LNHDA, CDR2 SQIVND (reference sequence). Germline trimming cut 5 bases from V and 0 bases from J; bases unmatched to any gene: 9. Here the CDR3 reads CASSLGERGSSYEQYF. The CDR3 coding sequence is TGTGCCAGTAGTTTGGGAGAGCGGGGGAGCTCCTACGAGCAGTACTTC.

The rearrangement joins TRBV25-1 to TRBJ2-1, with TRBD2 identical over 15 bases. V lost 4 bases to trimming and J lost 1 base; unmatched junction nucleotides: 5. The germline V gene encodes CDR1 MGHDK and CDR2 SYGVNS. CDR3 size: 18 residues. The CDR3 DNA sequence: TGTGCCAGCAGTGGGGGACTAGCGGGAGGTGTATCCTACAATGAGCAGTTCTTC. Protein: CASSGGLAGGVSYNEQFF.